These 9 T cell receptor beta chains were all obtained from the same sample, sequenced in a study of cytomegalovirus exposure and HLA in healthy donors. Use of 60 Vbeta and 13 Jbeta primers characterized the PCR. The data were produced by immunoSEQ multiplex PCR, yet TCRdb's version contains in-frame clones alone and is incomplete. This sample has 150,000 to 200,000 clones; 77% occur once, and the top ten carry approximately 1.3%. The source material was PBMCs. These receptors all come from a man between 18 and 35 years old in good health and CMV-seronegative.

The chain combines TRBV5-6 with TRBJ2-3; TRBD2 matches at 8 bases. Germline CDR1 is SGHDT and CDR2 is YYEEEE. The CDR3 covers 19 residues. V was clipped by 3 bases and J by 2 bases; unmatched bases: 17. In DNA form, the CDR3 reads TGTGCCAGCAGCTATGGGGGGTGGTGGCGGGGGGTATCCACAGATACGCAGTATTTT. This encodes CASSYGGWWRGVSTDTQYF.

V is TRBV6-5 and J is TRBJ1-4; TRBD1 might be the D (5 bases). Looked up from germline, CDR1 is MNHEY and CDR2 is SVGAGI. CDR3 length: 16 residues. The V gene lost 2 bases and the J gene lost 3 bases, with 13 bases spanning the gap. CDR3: CASSYPGGVPNEKLFF. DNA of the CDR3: TGTGCCAGCAGTTACCCAGGAGGGGTCCCTAATGAAAAACTGTTTTTT.

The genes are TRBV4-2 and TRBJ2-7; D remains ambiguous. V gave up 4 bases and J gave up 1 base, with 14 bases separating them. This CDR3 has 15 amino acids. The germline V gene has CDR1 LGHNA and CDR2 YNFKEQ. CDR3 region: CASSPYVFPSYEQYF. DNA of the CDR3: TGTGCCAGCAGCCCCTATGTTTTTCCTTCCTACGAGCAGTACTTC.

For the CDR3, the DNA is TGTGCCAGTAGCCTCGACAGGGGGTCCTACAATGAGCAGTTCTTC. Its protein product is CASSLDRGSYNEQFF. This chain joins TRBV19 and TRBJ2-1; 9 nucleotides line up with TRBD1. CDR1 LNHDA and CDR2 SQIVND come from the germline V gene (reference sequence). This CDR3 region has 15 residues. V was pared by 6 bases and J by 1 base, with 4 bases of the junction left unmatched.

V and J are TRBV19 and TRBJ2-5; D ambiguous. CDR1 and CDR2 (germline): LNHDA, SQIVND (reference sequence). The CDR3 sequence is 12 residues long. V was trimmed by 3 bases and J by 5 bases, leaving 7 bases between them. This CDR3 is CASSIESETQYF. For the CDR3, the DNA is TGTGCCAGTAGTATTGAGAGTGAGACCCAGTACTTC.

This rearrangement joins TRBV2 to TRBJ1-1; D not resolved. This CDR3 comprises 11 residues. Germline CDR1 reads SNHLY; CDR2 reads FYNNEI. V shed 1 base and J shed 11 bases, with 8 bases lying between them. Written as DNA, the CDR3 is TGTGCCAGCAGTGAAGTTGACTCGGCTTTCTTT. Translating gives CASSEVDSAFF.

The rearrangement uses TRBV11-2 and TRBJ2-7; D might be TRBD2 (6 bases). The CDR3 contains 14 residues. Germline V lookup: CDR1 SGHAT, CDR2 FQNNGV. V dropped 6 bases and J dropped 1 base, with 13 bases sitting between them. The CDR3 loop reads CASRAGTASYEQYF. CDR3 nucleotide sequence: TGTGCCAGCAGGGCTGGGACTGCATCCTACGAGCAGTACTTC.

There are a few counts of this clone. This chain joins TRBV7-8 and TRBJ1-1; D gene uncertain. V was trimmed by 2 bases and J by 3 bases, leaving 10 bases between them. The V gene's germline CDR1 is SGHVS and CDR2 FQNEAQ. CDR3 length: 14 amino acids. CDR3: CASSLWKADTEAFF. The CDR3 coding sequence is TGTGCCAGCAGCTTATGGAAGGCGGACACTGAAGCTTTCTTT.

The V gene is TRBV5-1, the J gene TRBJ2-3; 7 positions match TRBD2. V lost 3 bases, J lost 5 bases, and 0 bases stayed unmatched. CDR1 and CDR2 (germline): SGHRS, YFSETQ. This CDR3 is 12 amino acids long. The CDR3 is CASSSGGDTQYF. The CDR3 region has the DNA TGCGCCAGCAGCTCGGGGGGAGATACGCAGTATTTT.